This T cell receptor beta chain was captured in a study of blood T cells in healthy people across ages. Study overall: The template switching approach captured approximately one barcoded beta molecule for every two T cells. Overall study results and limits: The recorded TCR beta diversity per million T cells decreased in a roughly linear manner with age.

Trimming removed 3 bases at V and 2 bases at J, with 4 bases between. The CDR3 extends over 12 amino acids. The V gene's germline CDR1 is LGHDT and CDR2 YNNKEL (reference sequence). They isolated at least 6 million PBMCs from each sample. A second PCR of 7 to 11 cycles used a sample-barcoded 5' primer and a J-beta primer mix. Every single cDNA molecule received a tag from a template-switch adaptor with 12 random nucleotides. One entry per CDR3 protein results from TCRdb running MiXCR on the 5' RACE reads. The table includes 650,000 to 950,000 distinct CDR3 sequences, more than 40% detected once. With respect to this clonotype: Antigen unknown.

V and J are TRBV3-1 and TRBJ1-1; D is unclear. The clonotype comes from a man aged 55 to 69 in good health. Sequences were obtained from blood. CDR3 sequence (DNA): TGTGCCAGCAGCCACTCAAACACTGAAGCTTTCTTT. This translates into CASSHSNTEAFF.